Each of the 2 T cell receptor beta chains below was sequenced from the same sample in a study of T cell changes during pregnancy in multiple sclerosis. Sequencing used immunoSEQ multiplex PCR; TCRdb keeps in-frame clones, though not all of them. The sample lists about 44,000 clones, approximately 90% occurring once. Sequences were derived from CD4+ T cells from peripheral blood mononuclear cells, sampled before pregnancy. The receptor source for this set is a female donor with multiple sclerosis, enrolled in a pregnancy study.

Of note for this clone: The germline gene is not matched at one end of the junction; a read error may be the cause. The rearrangement links TRBV7-3 to TRBJ2-1; 7 nucleotides line up with TRBD1. Germline V gives CDR1 SGHTA, CDR2 FQGTGA. The CDR3 is made up of 13 amino acids. This CDR3 reads CASSFHTGTDLVF. The CDR3 nucleotides are TGTGCCAGCAGCTTCCATACCGGGACAGATCTCGTCTTC.

This sequence joins TRBV10-2 and TRBJ2-3; 12 nucleotides align to TRBD2. Germline CDR1 is WSHSY and CDR2 is SAAADI. This CDR3 comprises 17 residues. With V trimmed by 7 bases and J by 5 bases, 13 bases remained unmatched. The CDR3: CASMERPSGRARDTQYF. The CDR3 DNA reads as TGCGCCAGCATGGAGAGGCCTAGCGGGAGGGCCCGAGATACGCAGTATTTT.